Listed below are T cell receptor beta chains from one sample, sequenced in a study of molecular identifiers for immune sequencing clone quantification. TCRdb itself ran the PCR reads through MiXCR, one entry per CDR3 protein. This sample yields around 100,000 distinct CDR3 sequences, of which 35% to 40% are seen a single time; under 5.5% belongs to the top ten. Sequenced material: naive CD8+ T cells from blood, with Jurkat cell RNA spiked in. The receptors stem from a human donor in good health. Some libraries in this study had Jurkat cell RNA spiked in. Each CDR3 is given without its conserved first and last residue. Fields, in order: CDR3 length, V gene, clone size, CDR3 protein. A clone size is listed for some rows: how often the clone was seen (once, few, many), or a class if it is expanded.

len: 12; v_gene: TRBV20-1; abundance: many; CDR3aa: SAKSPRLGYEQF
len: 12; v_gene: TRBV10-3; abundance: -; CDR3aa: AISAPIRPNEQF
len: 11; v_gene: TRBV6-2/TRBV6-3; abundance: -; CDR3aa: ASRDRTIQPQQ
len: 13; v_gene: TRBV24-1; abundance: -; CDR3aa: ATSDLLGNTGELF
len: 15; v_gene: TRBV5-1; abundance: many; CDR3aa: ASSYDRDIVGTLPEF
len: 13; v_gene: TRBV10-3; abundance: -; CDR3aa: ATSEPRTGRYEQY
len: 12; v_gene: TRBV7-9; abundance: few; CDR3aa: ASSRLWENTEAF
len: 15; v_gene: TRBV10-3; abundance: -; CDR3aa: AISESGTSVLLSAQY
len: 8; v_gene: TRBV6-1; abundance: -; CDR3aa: SSGAYEQY
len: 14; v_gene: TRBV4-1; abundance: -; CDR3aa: ASSHPVWSSTGELI
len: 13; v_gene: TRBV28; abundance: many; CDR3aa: ASSLLAGGPHEQY
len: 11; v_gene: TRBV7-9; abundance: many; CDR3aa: ASSPSEAYGYT
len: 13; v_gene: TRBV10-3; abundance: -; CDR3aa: AISKGTGVADTQY
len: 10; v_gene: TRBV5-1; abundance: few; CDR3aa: ASSLEQNEQF
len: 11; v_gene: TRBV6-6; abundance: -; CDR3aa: ASSRPGGWEQY
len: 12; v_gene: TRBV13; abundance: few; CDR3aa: ASSLTSLFGTQY
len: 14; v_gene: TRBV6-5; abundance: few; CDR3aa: ASSYLTGPFNSPLH
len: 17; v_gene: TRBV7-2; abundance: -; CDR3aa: ASSQGGVTSGSVADTQY
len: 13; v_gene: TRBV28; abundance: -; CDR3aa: ASSLSPGSTDTQN
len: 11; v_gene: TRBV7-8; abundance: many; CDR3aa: ASSLGGVQPQH
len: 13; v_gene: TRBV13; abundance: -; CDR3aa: ASSFPRGATGELV
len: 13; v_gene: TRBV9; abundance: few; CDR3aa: ASSVGTSGQETQY
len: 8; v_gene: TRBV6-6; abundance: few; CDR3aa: VVVADTQY
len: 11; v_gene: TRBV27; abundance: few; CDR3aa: ASEDSTTDTQY
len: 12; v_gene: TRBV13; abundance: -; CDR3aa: ASSKERNTDTQY
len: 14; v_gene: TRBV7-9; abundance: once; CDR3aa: ASSSLLGKDTGELV
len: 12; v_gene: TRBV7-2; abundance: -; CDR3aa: ASSYAGLSYEQY
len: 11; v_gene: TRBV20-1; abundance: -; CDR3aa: SAKGHPNEKLF
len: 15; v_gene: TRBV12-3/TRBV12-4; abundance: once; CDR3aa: ASRWGDRGFGANVLT
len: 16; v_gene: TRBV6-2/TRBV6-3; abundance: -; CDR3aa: ASSYYPPQPGDTDTQY
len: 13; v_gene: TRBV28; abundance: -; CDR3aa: ASSRTGSYNSPLH
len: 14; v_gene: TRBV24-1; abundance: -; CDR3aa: ATSDLMGHGNNEQF
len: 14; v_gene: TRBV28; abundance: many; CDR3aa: ASSLLSGLASDEQY
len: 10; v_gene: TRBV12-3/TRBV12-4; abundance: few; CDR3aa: ASSLMDGFQY
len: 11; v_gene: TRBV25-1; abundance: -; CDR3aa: ASRHRDTGELY
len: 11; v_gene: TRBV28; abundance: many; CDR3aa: ASSFHRDIEAF
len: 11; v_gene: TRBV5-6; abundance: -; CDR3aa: ASTRWDSSEQY
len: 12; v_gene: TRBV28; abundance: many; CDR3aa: ASSPGRENTEAF
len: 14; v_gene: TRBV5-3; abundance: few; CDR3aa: ASSLAGGTGLYEQY
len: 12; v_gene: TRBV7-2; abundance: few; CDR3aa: ASSFLGAPGEQF
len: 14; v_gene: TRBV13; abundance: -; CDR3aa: ASSPSEGMVQETQY
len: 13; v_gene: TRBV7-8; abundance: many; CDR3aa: ASSLGTSGSDTQY
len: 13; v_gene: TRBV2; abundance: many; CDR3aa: ASLHHGPSTDTQY